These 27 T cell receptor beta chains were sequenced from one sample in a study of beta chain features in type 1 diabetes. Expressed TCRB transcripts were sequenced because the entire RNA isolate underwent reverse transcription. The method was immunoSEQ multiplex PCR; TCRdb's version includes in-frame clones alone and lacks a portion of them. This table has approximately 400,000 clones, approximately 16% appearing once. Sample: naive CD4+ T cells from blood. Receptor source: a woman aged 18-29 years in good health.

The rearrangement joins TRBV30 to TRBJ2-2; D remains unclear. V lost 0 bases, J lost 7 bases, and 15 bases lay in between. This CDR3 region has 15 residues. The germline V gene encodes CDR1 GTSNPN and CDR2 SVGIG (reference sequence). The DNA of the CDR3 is TGTGCCTGGAGTGTACCCGCCGGTTTGGTCGGGGAGCTGTTTTTT. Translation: CAWSVPAGLVGELFF.

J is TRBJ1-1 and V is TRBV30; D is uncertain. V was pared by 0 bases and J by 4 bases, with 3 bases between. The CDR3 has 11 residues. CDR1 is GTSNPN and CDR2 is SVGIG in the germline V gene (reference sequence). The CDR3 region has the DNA TGTGCCTGGAGTGTCAGCACTGAAGCTTTCTTT. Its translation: CAWSVSTEAFF. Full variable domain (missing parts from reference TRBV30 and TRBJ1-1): SQTIHQWPATLVQPVGSPLSLECTVEGTSNPNLYWYRQAAGRGLQLLFYSVGIGQISSEVPQNLSASRPQDRQFILSSKKLLLSDSGFYLCAWSVSTEAFFGQGTRLTVV.

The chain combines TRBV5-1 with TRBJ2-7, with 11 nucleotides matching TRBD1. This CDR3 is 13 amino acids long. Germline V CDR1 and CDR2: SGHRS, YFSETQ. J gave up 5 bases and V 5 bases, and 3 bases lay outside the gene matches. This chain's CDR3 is CASRRTGGDEQYF. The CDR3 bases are TGCGCCAGCAGAAGGACAGGGGGCGACGAGCAGTACTTC.

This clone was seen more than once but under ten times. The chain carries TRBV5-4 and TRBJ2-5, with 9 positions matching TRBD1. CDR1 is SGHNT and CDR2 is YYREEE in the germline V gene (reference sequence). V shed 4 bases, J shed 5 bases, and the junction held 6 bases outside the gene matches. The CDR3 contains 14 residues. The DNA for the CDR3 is TGTGCCAGCAGCATACAGGGGGCAGGGGAGACCCAGTACTTC. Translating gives CASSIQGAGETQYF.

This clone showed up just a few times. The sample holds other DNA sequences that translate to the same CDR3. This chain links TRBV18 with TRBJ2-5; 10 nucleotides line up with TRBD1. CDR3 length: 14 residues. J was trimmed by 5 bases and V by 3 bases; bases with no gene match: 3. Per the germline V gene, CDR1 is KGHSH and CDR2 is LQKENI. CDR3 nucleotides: TGTGCCAGCTCACCCTTGGACAGGGGGGAGACCCAGTACTTC. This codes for CASSPLDRGETQYF.

CDR3 nucleotide sequence: TGTGCCTGGAGTTGGAGCTATGGCTACACCTTC. Its translation: CAWSWSYGYTF. The J gene is TRBJ1-2, the V gene TRBV30, with D hard to call. The V gene's germline CDR1 is GTSNPN and CDR2 SVGIG (reference sequence). Trimming stripped 2 bases from V and 4 bases from J, with 5 bases between. The CDR3 length is 11 residues.

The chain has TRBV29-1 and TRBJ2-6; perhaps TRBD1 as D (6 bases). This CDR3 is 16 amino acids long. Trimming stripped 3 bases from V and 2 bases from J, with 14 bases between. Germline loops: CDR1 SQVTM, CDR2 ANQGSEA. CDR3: CSVEGAGRTGANVLTF. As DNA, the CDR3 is TGCAGCGTTGAGGGGGCGGGTAGGACTGGGGCCAACGTCCTGACTTTC.

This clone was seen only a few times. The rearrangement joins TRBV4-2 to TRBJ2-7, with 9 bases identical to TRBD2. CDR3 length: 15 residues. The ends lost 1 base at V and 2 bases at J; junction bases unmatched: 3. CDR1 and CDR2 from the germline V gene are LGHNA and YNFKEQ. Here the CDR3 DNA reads TGTGCCAGCAGCCAAGGGTCTAGCGGGGCCTACGAGCAGTACTTC. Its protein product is CASSQGSSGAYEQYF.

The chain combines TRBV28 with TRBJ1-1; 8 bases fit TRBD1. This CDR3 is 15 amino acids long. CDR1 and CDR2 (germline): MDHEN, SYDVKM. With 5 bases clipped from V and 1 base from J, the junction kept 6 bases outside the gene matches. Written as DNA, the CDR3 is TGTGCCAGCAGTGTGACAGGGGCAACGAACACTGAAGCTTTCTTT. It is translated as CASSVTGATNTEAFF.

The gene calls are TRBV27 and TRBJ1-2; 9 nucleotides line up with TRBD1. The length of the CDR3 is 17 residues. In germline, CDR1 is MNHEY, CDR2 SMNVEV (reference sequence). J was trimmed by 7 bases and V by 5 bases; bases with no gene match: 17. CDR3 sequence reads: CASSPSRGRTGVIGYTF. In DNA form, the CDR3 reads TGTGCCAGCAGTCCCTCAAGAGGGAGGACAGGGGTAATTGGCTACACCTTC.

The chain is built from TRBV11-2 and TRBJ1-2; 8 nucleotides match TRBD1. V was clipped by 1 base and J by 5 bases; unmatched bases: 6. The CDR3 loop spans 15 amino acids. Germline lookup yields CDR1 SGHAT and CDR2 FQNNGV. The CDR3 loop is CASSLGTGLGYGYTF. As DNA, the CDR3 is TGTGCCAGCAGCTTAGGGACAGGGTTGGGGTATGGCTACACCTTC.

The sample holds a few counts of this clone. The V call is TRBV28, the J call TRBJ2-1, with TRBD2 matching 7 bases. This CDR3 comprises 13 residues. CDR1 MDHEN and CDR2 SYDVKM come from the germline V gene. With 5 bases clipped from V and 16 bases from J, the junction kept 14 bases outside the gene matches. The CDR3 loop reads CASSMGSGLMGFF. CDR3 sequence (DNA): TGTGCCAGCAGTATGGGATCGGGACTAATGGGCTTCTTC.

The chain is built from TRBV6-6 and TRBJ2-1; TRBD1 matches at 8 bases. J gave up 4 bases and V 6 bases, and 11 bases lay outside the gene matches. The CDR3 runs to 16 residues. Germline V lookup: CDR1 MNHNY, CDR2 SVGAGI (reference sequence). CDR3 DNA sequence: TGTGCCAGCAGAGGACCCGGGACAGGACCTTACAATGAGCAGTTCTTC. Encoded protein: CASRGPGTGPYNEQFF.

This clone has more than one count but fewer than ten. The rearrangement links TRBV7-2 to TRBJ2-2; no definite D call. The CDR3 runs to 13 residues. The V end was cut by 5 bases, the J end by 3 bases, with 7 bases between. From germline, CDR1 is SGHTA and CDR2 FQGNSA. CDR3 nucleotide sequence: TGTGCCAGCAGCCCGGAGTACACCGGGGAGCTGTTTTTT. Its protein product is CASSPEYTGELFF.

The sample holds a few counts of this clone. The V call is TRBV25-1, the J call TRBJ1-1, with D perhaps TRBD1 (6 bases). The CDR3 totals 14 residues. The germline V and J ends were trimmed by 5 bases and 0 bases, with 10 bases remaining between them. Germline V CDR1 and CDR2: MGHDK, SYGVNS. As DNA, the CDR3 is TGTGCCAGCAGTATAGACAGGTTGAACACTGAAGCTTTCTTT. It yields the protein CASSIDRLNTEAFF.

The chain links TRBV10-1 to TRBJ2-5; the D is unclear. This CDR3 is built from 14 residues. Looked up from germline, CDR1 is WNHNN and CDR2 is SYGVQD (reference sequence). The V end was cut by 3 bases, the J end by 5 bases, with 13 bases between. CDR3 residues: CASSDGGSLETQYF. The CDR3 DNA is TGCGCCAGCAGTGATGGTGGCTCCCTGGAGACCCAGTACTTC.

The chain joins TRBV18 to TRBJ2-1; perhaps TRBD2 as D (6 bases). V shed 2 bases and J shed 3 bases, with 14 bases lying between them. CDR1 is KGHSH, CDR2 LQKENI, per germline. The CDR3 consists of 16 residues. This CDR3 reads CASSPNGEVIYNEQFF. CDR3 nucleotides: TGTGCCAGCTCACCAAATGGGGAGGTAATCTACAATGAGCAGTTCTTC.

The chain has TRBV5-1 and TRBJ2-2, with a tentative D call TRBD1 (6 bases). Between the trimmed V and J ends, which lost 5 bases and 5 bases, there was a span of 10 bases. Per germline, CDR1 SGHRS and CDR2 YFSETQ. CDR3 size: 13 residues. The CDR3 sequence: CASRQGNTGELFF. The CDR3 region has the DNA TGCGCCAGCAGACAGGGTAATACCGGGGAGCTGTTTTTT.

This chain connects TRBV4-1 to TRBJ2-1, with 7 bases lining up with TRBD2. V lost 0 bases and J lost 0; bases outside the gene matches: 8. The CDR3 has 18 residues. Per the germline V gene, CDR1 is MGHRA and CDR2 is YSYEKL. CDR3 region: CASSQEASGWSSYNEQFF. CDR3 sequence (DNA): TGCGCCAGCAGCCAAGAGGCTAGCGGATGGAGCTCCTACAATGAGCAGTTCTTC.

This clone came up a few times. The CDR3 DNA reads as TGTGCCAGCAGTTACTCGGGTCAGCGCTCCTACAATGAGCAGTTCTTC. It encodes CASSYSGQRSYNEQFF. The chain combines TRBV6-6 with TRBJ2-1; D gene unclear. This CDR3 is built from 16 residues. CDR1 is MNHNY, CDR2 SVGAGI, per germline (reference sequence). Between the trimmed V and J ends, which lost 0 bases and 0 bases, there was a span of 9 bases.

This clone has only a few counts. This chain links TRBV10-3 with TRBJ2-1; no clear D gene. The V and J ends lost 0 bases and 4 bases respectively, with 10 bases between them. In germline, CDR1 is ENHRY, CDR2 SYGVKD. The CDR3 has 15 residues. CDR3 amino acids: CAISESSDPYNEQFF. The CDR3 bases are TGTGCCATCAGTGAGTCAAGCGATCCATACAATGAGCAGTTCTTC.

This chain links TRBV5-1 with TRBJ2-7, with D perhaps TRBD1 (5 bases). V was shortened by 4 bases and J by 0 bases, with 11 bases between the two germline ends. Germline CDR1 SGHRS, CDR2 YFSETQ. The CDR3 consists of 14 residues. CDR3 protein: CASSRLDSSYEQYF. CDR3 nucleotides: TGCGCCAGCAGCCGCCTTGACAGCTCCTACGAGCAGTACTTC.

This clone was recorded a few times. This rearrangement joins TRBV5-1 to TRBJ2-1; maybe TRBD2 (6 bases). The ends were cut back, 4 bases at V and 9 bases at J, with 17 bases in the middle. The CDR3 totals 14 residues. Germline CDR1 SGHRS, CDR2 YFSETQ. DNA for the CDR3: TGCGCCAGCAGCATGCTCCGGGGGTCCCGTGAGCAGTTCTTC. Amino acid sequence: CASSMLRGSREQFF.

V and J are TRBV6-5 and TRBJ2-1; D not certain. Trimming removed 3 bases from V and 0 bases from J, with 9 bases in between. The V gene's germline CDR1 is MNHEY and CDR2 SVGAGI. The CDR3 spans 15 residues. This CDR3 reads CASSYRESSYNEQFF. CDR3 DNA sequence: TGTGCCAGCAGTTATCGAGAAAGCTCCTACAATGAGCAGTTCTTC.

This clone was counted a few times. The CDR3 DNA sequence: TGCAGCCTACCCGGGGCAGGGGGCGAAAGGACTGAAGCTTTCTTT. Its protein product is CSLPGAGGERTEAFF. The gene calls are TRBV29-1 and TRBJ1-1; 8 bases are a match to TRBD1. Per the germline V gene, CDR1 is SQVTM and CDR2 is ANQGSEA. Trimming at V came to 8 bases and at J to 5 bases, leaving 16 bases not matched to a gene. The CDR3 runs to 15 residues.

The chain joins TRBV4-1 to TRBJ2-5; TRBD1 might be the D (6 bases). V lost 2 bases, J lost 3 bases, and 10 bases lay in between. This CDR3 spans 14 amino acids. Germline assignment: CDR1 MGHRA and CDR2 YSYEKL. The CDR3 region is CASSQTRQEETQYF. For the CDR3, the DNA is TGCGCCAGCAGCCAAACGCGACAGGAAGAGACCCAGTACTTC.

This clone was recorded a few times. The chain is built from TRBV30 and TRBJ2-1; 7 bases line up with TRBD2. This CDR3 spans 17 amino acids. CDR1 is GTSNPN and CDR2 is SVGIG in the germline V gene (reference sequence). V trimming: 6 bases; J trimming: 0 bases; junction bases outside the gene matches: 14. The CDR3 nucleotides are TGTGCCTGCCCCCCCGTCAGCGGGACCGACTCCTACAATGAGCAGTTCTTC. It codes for CACPPVSGTDSYNEQFF.